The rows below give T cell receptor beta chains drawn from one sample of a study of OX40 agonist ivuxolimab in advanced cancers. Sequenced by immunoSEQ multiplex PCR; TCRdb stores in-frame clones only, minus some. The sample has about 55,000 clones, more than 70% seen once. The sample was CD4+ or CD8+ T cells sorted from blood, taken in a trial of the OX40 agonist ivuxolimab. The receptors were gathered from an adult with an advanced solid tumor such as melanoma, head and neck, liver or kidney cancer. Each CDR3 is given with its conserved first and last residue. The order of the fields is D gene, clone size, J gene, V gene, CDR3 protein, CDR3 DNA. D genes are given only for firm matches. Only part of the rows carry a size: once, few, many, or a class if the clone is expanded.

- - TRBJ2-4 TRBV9 CASSSGVSKNIQYF TGTGCCAGCAGCTCAGGGGTATCCAAAAACATTCAGTACTTC
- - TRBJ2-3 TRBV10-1 CASSLQGADTQYF TGCGCCAGCAGTTTACAGGGTGCAGATACGCAGTATTTT
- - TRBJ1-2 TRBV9 CASSPGGLTAFTF TGTGCCAGCAGCCCGGGGGGGCTAACTGCCTTTACCTTC
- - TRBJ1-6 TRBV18 CASSPNSNSPLHF TGTGCCAGCTCACCTAACAGCAATTCACCCCTCCACTTT
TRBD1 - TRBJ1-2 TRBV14 CASSRDRDYGYTF TGTGCCAGCAGCCGGGACAGGGACTATGGCTACACCTTC
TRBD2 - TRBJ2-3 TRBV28 CASSSALAGGTSTDTQYF TGTGCCAGCAGTTCCGCGCTAGCGGGGGGGACGAGCACAGATACGCAGTATTTT
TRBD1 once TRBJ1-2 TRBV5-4 CASSSGGGQGNYGYTF TGTGCCAGCAGCTCGGGGGGGGGACAGGGAAACTATGGCTACACCTTC
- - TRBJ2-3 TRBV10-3 CAISESEDPSTDTQYF TGTGCCATCAGTGAGTCGGAAGACCCTAGCACAGATACGCAGTATTTT
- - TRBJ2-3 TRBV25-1 CATRQGDTQYF TGTGCCACCAGGCAAGGAGATACGCAGTATTTT
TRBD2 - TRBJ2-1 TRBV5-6 CASRRISGGRDNEQFF TGTGCCAGCAGACGAATTAGCGGGGGGCGCGACAATGAGCAGTTCTTC
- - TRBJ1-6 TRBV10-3 CAMARASNSPLHF TGTGCCATGGCTAGGGCATCCAATTCACCCCTCCACTTT
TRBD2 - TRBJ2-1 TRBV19 CASSKGLAGGNEQFF TGTGCCAGTAGCAAAGGACTAGCGGGAGGCAATGAGCAGTTCTTC
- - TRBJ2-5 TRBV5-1 CASSREGPQETQYF TGCGCCAGCAGCAGAGAGGGGCCCCAAGAGACCCAGTACTTC
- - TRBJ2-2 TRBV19 CASSIGSRVMFTGELFF TGTGCCAGTAGTATTGGGTCTAGGGTCATGTTCACCGGGGAGCTGTTTTTT
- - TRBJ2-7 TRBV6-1 CASSDDYEQYF TGTGCCAGCAGTGATGACTACGAGCAGTACTTC
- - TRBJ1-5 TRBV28 CASRYVYNQPQHF TGTGCCAGCAGATACGTTTACAATCAGCCCCAGCATTTT
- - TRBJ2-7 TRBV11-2 CASSFPSSPYEQYF TGTGCCAGCAGCTTCCCCTCATCCCCCTACGAGCAGTACTTC
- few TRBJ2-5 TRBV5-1 CASSPDSGKETQYF TGCGCCAGCAGCCCGGACTCGGGGAAGGAGACCCAGTACTTC
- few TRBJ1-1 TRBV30 CAWSAGRGVTEAFF TGTGCCTGGAGTGCGGGAAGGGGAGTTACTGAAGCTTTCTTT
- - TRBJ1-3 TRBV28 CASSPPGSGGNTIYF TGTGCCAGCAGCCCCCCAGGGTCGGGGGGAAACACCATATATTTT
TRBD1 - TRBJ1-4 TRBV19 CATTAGGQGHEKLFF TGTGCCACCACTGCCGGGGGACAGGGACATGAAAAACTGTTTTTT
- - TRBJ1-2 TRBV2 CASTRGQRSYGYTF TGTGCCAGCACCCGTGGACAGAGATCTTATGGCTACACCTTC
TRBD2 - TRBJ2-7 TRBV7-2 CASSFQTTRLAGGSREQYF TGTGCCAGCAGCTTTCAAACCACTCGACTAGCGGGGGGATCTCGCGAGCAGTACTTC
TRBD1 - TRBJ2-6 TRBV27 CASRRQGDSGANVLTF TGTGCCAGCCGGAGACAGGGGGACTCTGGGGCCAACGTCCTGACTTTC
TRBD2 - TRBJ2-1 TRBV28 CASSPGLAAVREQFF TGTGCCAGCAGTCCCGGACTAGCGGCGGTCCGCGAGCAGTTCTTC
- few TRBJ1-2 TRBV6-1 CASSPEGRSYGYTF TGTGCCAGCAGTCCCGAAGGACGGTCCTATGGCTACACCTTC
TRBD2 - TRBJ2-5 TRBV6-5 CASSYRASGGGETQYF TGTGCCAGCAGTTATCGGGCTAGCGGGGGCGGGGAGACCCAGTACTTC
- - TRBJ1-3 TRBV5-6 CASSLPRAGNTIYF TGTGCCAGCAGCTTGCCCCGGGCTGGAAACACCATATATTTT
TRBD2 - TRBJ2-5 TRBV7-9 CASSSGSVAGGETQYF TGTGCCAGCAGCTCGGGCAGCGTAGCGGGAGGGGAGACCCAGTACTTC
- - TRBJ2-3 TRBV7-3 CASSRTGDTQYF TGTGCCAGCAGCCGGACGGGAGATACGCAGTATTTT
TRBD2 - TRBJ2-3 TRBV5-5 CASHLTPRREYPDTQYF TGTGCCAGCCATCTTACCCCTAGGCGGGAGTACCCAGATACGCAGTATTTT
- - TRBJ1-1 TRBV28 CASRTVNTEAFF TGTGCCAGCCGGACGGTTAACACTGAAGCTTTCTTT
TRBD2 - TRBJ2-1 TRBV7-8 CASTGTSGSFGEQFF TGTGCCAGCACAGGGACTAGCGGGAGTTTTGGTGAGCAGTTCTTC
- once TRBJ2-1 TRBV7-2 CASTLFIREEQFF TGTGCCAGCACCCTATTCATCCGGGAAGAGCAGTTCTTC
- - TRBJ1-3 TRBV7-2 CASSLNMVSGNTIYF TGTGCCAGCAGCTTAAACATGGTCTCTGGAAACACCATATATTTT
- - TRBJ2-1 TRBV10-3 CAISNGGNNEQFF TGTGCCATCAGTAACGGGGGTAACAATGAGCAGTTCTTC
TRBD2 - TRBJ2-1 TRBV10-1 CASSDGLAGGPPYNEQFF TGCGCCAGCAGTGATGGACTAGCGGGAGGGCCCCCCTACAATGAGCAGTTCTTC
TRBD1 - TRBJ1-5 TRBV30 CAWSARGQSNQPQHF TGTGCCTGGAGTGCCCGGGGACAGTCCAATCAGCCCCAGCATTTT
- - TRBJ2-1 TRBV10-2 CASSGGNEQFF TGCGCCAGCAGTGGCGGAAATGAGCAGTTCTTC
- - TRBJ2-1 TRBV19 CASSGTALAGVHNEQFF TGTGCCAGTAGTGGGACAGCGCTGGCGGGGGTCCACAATGAGCAGTTCTTC
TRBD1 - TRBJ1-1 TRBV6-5 CASSYGSGGKTEAFF TGTGCCAGCAGTTACGGGTCAGGGGGGAAAACTGAAGCTTTCTTT
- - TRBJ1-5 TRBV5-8 CASSTRQRNQPQHF TGTGCCAGCAGCACCCGACAGAGAAATCAGCCCCAGCATTTT
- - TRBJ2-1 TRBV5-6 CASSLFLGGAYNEQFF TGTGCCAGCAGCTTGTTTCTCGGGGGCGCCTACAATGAGCAGTTCTTC
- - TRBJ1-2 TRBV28 CASSLPGLTGKRAEGYTF TGTGCCAGCAGTCTCCCCGGTCTGACAGGAAAGAGGGCAGAAGGCTACACCTTC
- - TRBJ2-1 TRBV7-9 CASSVTYNEQFF TGTGCCAGCAGCGTAACCTACAATGAGCAGTTCTTC
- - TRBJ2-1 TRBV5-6 CASSSIQDSYNEQFF TGTGCCAGCAGCTCCATTCAAGACTCCTACAATGAGCAGTTCTTC
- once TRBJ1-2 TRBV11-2 CASSLDKGGGYTF TGTGCCAGCAGCTTAGATAAAGGCGGTGGCTACACCTTC
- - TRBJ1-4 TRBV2 CASSELSNEKLFF TGTGCCAGCAGTGAATTGAGTAATGAAAAACTGTTTTTT
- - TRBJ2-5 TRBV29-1 CSATGSGETQYF TGCAGCGCAACAGGGTCGGGAGAGACCCAGTACTTC
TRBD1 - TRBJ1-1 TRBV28 CASSLTGGFTEAFF TGTGCCAGCAGCCTGACAGGGGGGTTCACTGAAGCTTTCTTT
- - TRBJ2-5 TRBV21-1 CARSGGETQYF TGTGCCAGGTCAGGAGGGGAGACCCAGTACTTC